This TCR beta chain was profiled in a study of blood T cell repertoires in COVID-19. Cohort 3 recovery required two negative PCRs, clearance, or symptom resolution. The CDR3 is made up of 16 amino acids. The germline V gene encodes CDR1 SGHDT and CDR2 YYEEEE. The ends were cut back, 4 bases at V and 0 bases at J, with 15 bases in the middle. Using immunoSEQ multiplex PCR, the repertoire was profiled, and TCRdb retains in-frame clones only, with some absent. The sample contains more than 300,000 clones, around 86% of which appear only once. The chain couples TRBV5-6 to TRBJ2-3, with unresolved D. The TCR was taken from a young woman who had recovered from COVID-19. Sequencing was performed on PBMCs or T cells enriched from blood (not recorded which). CDR3 amino acids: CASSPEAYSSTDTQYF. CDR3 nucleotide sequence: TGTGCCAGCAGCCCCGAGGCCTACTCTAGCACAGATACGCAGTATTTT.